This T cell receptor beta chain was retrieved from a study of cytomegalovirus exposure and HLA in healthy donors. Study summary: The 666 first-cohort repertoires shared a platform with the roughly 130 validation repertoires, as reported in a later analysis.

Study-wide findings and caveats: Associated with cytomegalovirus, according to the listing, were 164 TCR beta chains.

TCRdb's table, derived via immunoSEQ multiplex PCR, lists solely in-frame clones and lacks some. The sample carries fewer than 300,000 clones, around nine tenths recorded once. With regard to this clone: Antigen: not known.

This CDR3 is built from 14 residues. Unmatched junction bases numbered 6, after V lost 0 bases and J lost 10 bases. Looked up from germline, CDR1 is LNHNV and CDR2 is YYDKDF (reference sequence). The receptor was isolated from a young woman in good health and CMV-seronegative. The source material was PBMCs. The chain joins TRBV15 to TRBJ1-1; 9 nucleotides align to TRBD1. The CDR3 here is CATSRDQTGGLAFF. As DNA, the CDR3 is TGTGCCACCAGCAGAGATCAAACAGGGGGCTTAGCTTTCTTT.